These T cell receptor beta chains were read from a single sample in a study of OX40 agonist ivuxolimab in advanced cancers. The protocol was immunoSEQ multiplex PCR, while the TCRdb copy is restricted to in-frame clones and leaves out a portion. Counted here are approximately 76,000 clones, roughly 85% occurring once; the ten biggest clones make up less than 0.8%. The source material was CD4+ or CD8+ T cells sorted from blood, sampled in a trial of the OX40 agonist ivuxolimab. Receptors were obtained from an adult with an advanced solid tumor such as melanoma, head and neck, liver or kidney cancer. Each CDR3 is given with its conserved first and last residue. A D gene is named only where the DNA matches it firmly. The size entry is marked missing in some rows and otherwise reads once, few, many or a size class.

D: .
J: TRBJ2-5
V: TRBV6-1
size: .
DNA: TGTGCCAGCAGTGAGGGATTAATTCGGCCTAGCCCAGAGACCCAGTACTTC
CDR3: CASSEGLIRPSPETQYF

D: TRBD2
J: TRBJ2-1
V: TRBV6-4
size: .
DNA: TGTGCCAGCAGTGACTCGGTGCTAGCGGGGCACAATGAGCAGTTCTTC
CDR3: CASSDSVLAGHNEQFF

D: .
J: TRBJ2-7
V: TRBV28
size: .
DNA: TGTGCCAGCAGTTTAGAGGGAGGAAAGTACTTC
CDR3: CASSLEGGKYF

D: .
J: TRBJ2-2
V: TRBV7-2
size: .
DNA: TGTGCCAGCAGCTTATTCGGGGGGCAAAACACCGGGGAGCTGTTTTTT
CDR3: CASSLFGGQNTGELFF

D: TRBD1
J: TRBJ1-2
V: TRBV7-2
size: .
DNA: TGTGCCAGCAGCTTAGATAGGGGACAGGGGGGCTACACCTTC
CDR3: CASSLDRGQGGYTF

D: TRBD1
J: TRBJ1-2
V: TRBV7-2
size: once
DNA: TGTGCCAGCAGCTTACAGGGGGCGGTAGGTGGCTACACCTTC
CDR3: CASSLQGAVGGYTF

D: .
J: TRBJ1-1
V: TRBV19
size: .
DNA: TGTGCCAGTACCCTGTGGGGGAGTGACACTGAAGCTTTCTTT
CDR3: CASTLWGSDTEAFF

D: .
J: TRBJ2-6
V: TRBV4-2
size: .
DNA: TGTGCCAGCAGCCAAGAAGTCATCTCTGGGGCCAACGTCCTGACTTTC
CDR3: CASSQEVISGANVLTF

D: .
J: TRBJ1-2
V: TRBV6-5
size: .
DNA: TGTGCCAGCAGGACAGGAGCTAACTATGGCTACACCTTC
CDR3: CASRTGANYGYTF

D: .
J: TRBJ2-2
V: TRBV30
size: .
DNA: TGTGCCTGGATAACCGGGAGCACGAACACCGGGGAGCTGTTTTTT
CDR3: CAWITGSTNTGELFF

D: TRBD1
J: TRBJ2-6
V: TRBV19
size: .
DNA: TGTGCCAGTAGTACCCGACAGGGAAGGACTGGGGCCAACGTCCTGACTTTC
CDR3: CASSTRQGRTGANVLTF

D: .
J: TRBJ1-2
V: TRBV7-9
size: .
DNA: TGTGCCAGCAGCTTAGATTCGGGGCACGGTGGCTACACCTTC
CDR3: CASSLDSGHGGYTF

D: TRBD1
J: TRBJ2-7
V: TRBV7-2
size: .
DNA: TGTGCCAGCAGCTCCCGCACAGGGGGTCCCCCCTACGAGCAGTACTTC
CDR3: CASSSRTGGPPYEQYF

D: .
J: TRBJ2-5
V: TRBV6-6
size: .
DNA: TGTGCCAGCAGCAGGGGGGTGTTTGGAGAGACCCAGTACTTC
CDR3: CASSRGVFGETQYF

D: .
J: TRBJ2-3
V: TRBV7-3
size: .
DNA: TGTGCCAGCAGCCCCGGATCGAGGGGAGGAGATACGCAGTATTTT
CDR3: CASSPGSRGGDTQYF

D: .
J: TRBJ2-7
V: TRBV5-4
size: .
DNA: TGTGCCAGCAGCTCCCCTGGACGAAAGGACTCCTACGAGCAGTACTTC
CDR3: CASSSPGRKDSYEQYF

D: TRBD2
J: TRBJ2-1
V: TRBV7-9
size: .
DNA: TGTGCCAGCAGCCCCCGAGGGCTAGCGGATTACAATGAGCAGTTCTTC
CDR3: CASSPRGLADYNEQFF

D: .
J: TRBJ2-2
V: TRBV30
size: few
DNA: TGTGCCTGGAGTGGCCAATACCCCGGGGAGCTGTTTTTT
CDR3: CAWSGQYPGELFF

D: .
J: TRBJ1-4
V: TRBV4-3
size: .
DNA: TGCGCCAGCAGCCAAGAACGGGAGGGGGCTAATGAAAAACTGTTTTTT
CDR3: CASSQEREGANEKLFF

D: TRBD1
J: TRBJ1-2
V: TRBV9
size: once
DNA: TGTGCCAGCAGCGTAGCCTTCAAGACAGGGGCCGGCTACACCTTC
CDR3: CASSVAFKTGAGYTF

D: .
J: TRBJ1-5
V: TRBV6-7
size: .
DNA: TGTGCCAGCAGTTACCGCGTTTGCCGCAATCAGCCCCAGCATTTT
CDR3: CASSYRVCRNQPQHF

D: .
J: TRBJ2-2
V: TRBV5-6
size: .
DNA: TGTGCCAGCAGCTTGCCGGAGGGACCGAACACCGGGGAGCTGTTTTTT
CDR3: CASSLPEGPNTGELFF

D: .
J: TRBJ2-6
V: TRBV5-1
size: .
DNA: TGCGCCAGCAGCTTCCAGGGGAACGTCCTGACTTTC
CDR3: CASSFQGNVLTF

D: .
J: TRBJ1-6
V: TRBV5-4
size: .
DNA: TGTGCCAGCAGCTTGCTGCCATTCTCACCCCTCCACTTT
CDR3: CASSLLPFSPLHF

D: .
J: TRBJ2-7
V: TRBV4-1
size: .
DNA: TGCGCCAGCAGCCAAGATCCTAGACAGCCTCGCTCCTACGAGCAGTACTTC
CDR3: CASSQDPRQPRSYEQYF

D: .
J: TRBJ2-2
V: TRBV11-2
size: .
DNA: TGTGCCAGCAGTGTAAAGAGTCGTCGGGTTAGCTACACCGGGGAGCTGTTTTTT
CDR3: CASSVKSRRVSYTGELFF

D: .
J: TRBJ1-1
V: TRBV30
size: .
DNA: TGTGCCTGGAGGGCCCCGGGGCCCGACACTGAAGCTTTCTTT
CDR3: CAWRAPGPDTEAFF

D: .
J: TRBJ1-1
V: TRBV6-5
size: once
DNA: TGTGCCAGCAGTTACTTGCCTCTTATGAACACTGAAGCTTTCTTT
CDR3: CASSYLPLMNTEAFF

D: .
J: TRBJ1-4
V: TRBV5-5
size: few
DNA: TGTGCCAGCAGCTTGGATGGGGGAGGAAAACTGTTTTTT
CDR3: CASSLDGGGKLFF

D: .
J: TRBJ1-5
V: TRBV6-5
size: .
DNA: TGTGCCAGCAGCCAGGGGATACCTAGCAATCAGCCCCAGCATTTT
CDR3: CASSQGIPSNQPQHF

D: TRBD1
J: TRBJ2-7
V: TRBV13
size: .
DNA: TGTGCCAGCAGCTCCGGGACAGGGATCGGGGGATTCTACGAGCAGTACTTC
CDR3: CASSSGTGIGGFYEQYF

D: .
J: TRBJ2-7
V: TRBV6-5
size: .
DNA: TGTGCCAGCAGCCAACTGGGTGAGGGGTACGAGCAGTACTTC
CDR3: CASSQLGEGYEQYF

D: .
J: TRBJ2-3
V: TRBV6-5
size: few
DNA: TGTGCCAGCAGTCTCGCAGTCTCCCGCACAGATACGCAGTATTTT
CDR3: CASSLAVSRTDTQYF

D: .
J: TRBJ1-5
V: TRBV5-6
size: .
DNA: TGTGCCAGCAGCTTGAAGGGAGGTGCGCCCCAGCATTTT
CDR3: CASSLKGGAPQHF

D: .
J: TRBJ2-3
V: TRBV2
size: few
DNA: TGTGCCAGCACCAGGGCCACAGATACGCAGTATTTT
CDR3: CASTRATDTQYF

D: .
J: TRBJ2-2
V: TRBV6-5
size: .
DNA: TGTGCCAGCAGTTACCTGGGGAGCACCGGGGAGCTGTTTTTT
CDR3: CASSYLGSTGELFF

D: .
J: TRBJ1-2
V: TRBV11-2
size: .
DNA: TGTGCCAGCAGCTTAGCACGGGTTGATGGCTACACCTTC
CDR3: CASSLARVDGYTF

D: .
J: TRBJ2-6
V: TRBV6-1
size: .
DNA: TGTGCCAGCAGTGGGGTATACTATGCACAGAGTCGGGCCAACGTCCTGACTTTC
CDR3: CASSGVYYAQSRANVLTF

D: TRBD1
J: TRBJ2-7
V: TRBV6-1
size: .
DNA: TGTGCCAGCAGTCCGCGGACAGGGGGTTCCTACGAGCAGTACTTC
CDR3: CASSPRTGGSYEQYF

D: TRBD1
J: TRBJ2-1
V: TRBV19
size: .
DNA: TGTGCCAGTAGTCCAACCGGGACAGGGGAAGCTGAGCAGTTCTTC
CDR3: CASSPTGTGEAEQFF

D: .
J: TRBJ2-1
V: TRBV19
size: .
DNA: TGTGCCAGTAGTATGGCCGAGGGGCCGCGGCCCTACAATGAGCAGTTCTTC
CDR3: CASSMAEGPRPYNEQFF

D: .
J: TRBJ2-1
V: TRBV4-1
size: .
DNA: TGCGCCAGCAGCCCTGCTAGAACGGGGTACGACAATGAGCAGTTCTTC
CDR3: CASSPARTGYDNEQFF

D: .
J: TRBJ2-1
V: TRBV7-9
size: .
DNA: TGTGCCAGCAGCGGGGGGAGCTCCTACAATGAGCAGTTCTTC
CDR3: CASSGGSSYNEQFF

D: TRBD1
J: TRBJ1-4
V: TRBV10-3
size: .
DNA: TGTGCCATCAGTGCGGACAGGGTGGGAGGAAAACTGTTTTTT
CDR3: CAISADRVGGKLFF

D: .
J: TRBJ1-2
V: TRBV15
size: medium-sized
DNA: TGTGCCACCAGCAGAGAAAAGGGTATCGGCTACACCTTC
CDR3: CATSREKGIGYTF

D: .
J: TRBJ1-3
V: TRBV5-6
size: .
DNA: TGTGCCAGCAGCTCTGGAAACACCATATATTTT
CDR3: CASSSGNTIYF

D: .
J: TRBJ2-1
V: TRBV18
size: .
DNA: TGTGCCAGCTCAAGGAATCCGGGACCGAACTACAATGAGCAGTTCTTC
CDR3: CASSRNPGPNYNEQFF

D: .
J: TRBJ1-3
V: TRBV6-5
size: .
DNA: TGTGCCAGCATGTTACGAGGTACCTCTGGAAACACCATATATTTT
CDR3: CASMLRGTSGNTIYF

D: .
J: TRBJ2-7
V: TRBV7-2
size: few
DNA: TGTGCCAGCAGCTTAATTTCAGGGGGGATCTACGAGCAGTACTTC
CDR3: CASSLISGGIYEQYF

D: .
J: TRBJ2-4
V: TRBV30
size: .
DNA: TGTGCCTGGAATGTTGCCCTATCCAAAAACATTCAGTACTTC
CDR3: CAWNVALSKNIQYF

D: TRBD2
J: TRBJ2-1
V: TRBV19
size: .
DNA: TGTGCCAGTAGTACAGCGGGGGAGTACAATGAGCAGTTCTTC
CDR3: CASSTAGEYNEQFF

D: .
J: TRBJ1-4
V: TRBV5-1
size: once
DNA: TGCGCCAGCAGCTTGGCCGGGACCGCTGGTGAAAAACTGTTTTTT
CDR3: CASSLAGTAGEKLFF

D: .
J: TRBJ2-7
V: TRBV7-2
size: once
DNA: TGTGCCAGCAGCCTAGCTGGCCCGGGGTACGAGCAGTACTTC
CDR3: CASSLAGPGYEQYF

D: .
J: TRBJ1-4
V: TRBV6-1
size: .
DNA: TGTGCCAGCACCCTACGGGGGGCCGCGAGTGAAAAACTGTTTTTT
CDR3: CASTLRGAASEKLFF